The rows below give T cell receptor beta chains drawn from one sample of a study of metastatic and nonmetastatic thyroid tumors. TCRdb re-analyzed the PCR reads through MiXCR. The table lists just under 60,000 clones, around 16% of them singletons. The specimen sequenced was blood. All receptors derive from a male donor with papillary thyroid cancer or a benign thyroid nodule (not recorded which). Some clones in this sample may be carry-over from other donors' samples. Both conserved end residues are part of each CDR3. A D gene is named only where the DNA matches it firmly. Clone size is shown for a subset of rows, as once, few, many or a class of expanded clone.

d_gene	v_gene	j_gene	abundance	CDR3aa	CDR3nt
NA	TRBV5-5	TRBJ1-1	many	CASSLGGVFTEAFF	TGTGCCAGCAGCTTGGGGGGGGTGTTCACTGAAGCTTTCTTT
NA	TRBV19	TRBJ2-2	many	CASSPAGMNTGELFF	TGTGCCAGTAGTCCCGCGGGAATGAACACCGGGGAGCTGTTTTTT
NA	TRBV6-2/TRBV6-3	TRBJ1-5	NA	CASSYTLGERPWGHSNQPQHF	TGTGCCAGCAGTTACACTTTGGGGGAACGCCCGTGGGGACATAGCAATCAGCCCCAGCATTTT
TRBD2	TRBV24-1	TRBJ2-1	many	CATSDRAGREYFDEQFF	TGTGCCACCAGTGATCGCGCGGGGCGGGAGTATTTTGATGAGCAGTTCTTC
NA	TRBV7-9	TRBJ2-1	many	CASSLARNEQFF	TGTGCCAGCAGCTTAGCGCGGAATGAGCAGTTCTTC
TRBD1	TRBV6-5	TRBJ1-4	medium-sized	CASSYSGRGTEKLFF	TGTGCCAGCAGTTACTCTGGCAGGGGGACTGAAAAACTGTTTTTT
NA	TRBV11-3	TRBJ2-2	NA	CASRKGGSTGELFF	TGTGCCAGCAGAAAAGGGGGTAGCACCGGGGAGCTGTTTTTT
NA	TRBV10-3	TRBJ1-4	many	CAIRQGENEKLFF	TGTGCCATCAGGCAGGGAGAGAATGAAAAACTGTTTTTT
TRBD1	TRBV20-1	TRBJ1-1	NA	CSARTGTGVSNTEAFF	TGCAGTGCTAGAACTGGGACAGGAGTATCGAACACTGAAGCTTTCTTT
TRBD2	TRBV12-3/TRBV12-4	TRBJ2-1	many	CASSSLAGGPFNEQFF	TGTGCCAGCAGTTCACTAGCGGGGGGCCCCTTCAATGAGCAGTTCTTC
NA	TRBV24-1	TRBJ2-2	many	CATSDHRDTGELFF	TGTGCCACCAGTGATCACAGGGACACCGGGGAGCTGTTTTTT
TRBD1	TRBV6-4	TRBJ2-1	many	CASSTGQGARNEQFF	TGTGCCAGCAGCACGGGACAGGGGGCGAGGAATGAGCAGTTCTTC
NA	TRBV20-1	TRBJ2-7	many	CSASVGGGFSYEQYF	TGCAGTGCTTCCGTTGGCGGGGGCTTTTCCTACGAGCAGTACTTC
NA	TRBV29-1	TRBJ1-1	many	CSVRGNNEAFF	TGCAGCGTTAGGGGAAACAATGAAGCTTTCTTT
NA	TRBV4-1	TRBJ2-4	many	CASSQVPEGGKNIQYF	TGCGCCAGCAGCCAAGTACCAGAGGGCGGCAAAAACATTCAGTACTTC
NA	TRBV6-2/TRBV6-3	TRBJ2-1	many	CASSSRQVRLYNEQFF	TGTGCCAGCAGTTCCCGGCAAGTCAGGCTGTATAATGAGCAGTTCTTC
NA	TRBV2	TRBJ2-5	many	CASSADRTQETQYF	TGTGCCAGCAGTGCCGACAGGACCCAAGAGACCCAGTACTTC
NA	TRBV5-1	TRBJ1-5	NA	CARSLTGYTQPQHF	TGCGCCAGAAGCTTAACCGGGTACACTCAGCCCCAGCATTTT
NA	TRBV5-1	TRBJ2-2	many	CASSLTGTINTGELFF	TGCGCCAGCAGCTTAACAGGCACAATCAACACCGGGGAGCTGTTTTTT
TRBD1	TRBV6-5	TRBJ1-2	many	CASSYGTGQGYGYTF	TGTGCCAGCAGTTACGGGACTGGACAGGGATATGGCTACACCTTC
NA	TRBV5-1	TRBJ1-5	many	CASSLGGGGDQPQHF	TGCGCCAGCAGCTTGGGCGGGGGCGGGGATCAGCCCCAGCATTTT
TRBD2	TRBV6-2/TRBV6-3	TRBJ2-7	many	CASSYSPSGGYEQYF	TGTGCCAGCAGTTACTCACCTAGCGGGGGGTACGAGCAGTACTTC
TRBD1	TRBV7-6	TRBJ1-4	many	CASSLSGGDEKLFF	TGTGCCAGCAGCTTGTCAGGGGGAGATGAAAAACTGTTTTTT
TRBD2	TRBV2	TRBJ2-1	many	CATRTSRYNEQFF	TGTGCCACCAGGACTAGCAGATACAATGAGCAGTTCTTC
TRBD2	TRBV28	TRBJ2-2	many	CASSLGTSGKTGELFF	TGTGCCAGCAGTTTAGGGACTAGCGGAAAAACCGGGGAGCTGTTTTTT
NA	TRBV7-2	TRBJ1-1	many	CASSLPRGAQAFF	TGTGCCAGCAGCTTACCTCGCGGGGCCCAAGCTTTCTTT
NA	TRBV12-3/TRBV12-4	TRBJ1-1	many	CASSRTGTMNTEAFF	TGTGCCAGCAGTCGGACCGGGACAATGAACACTGAAGCTTTCTTT
NA	TRBV10-3	TRBJ2-4	many	CAISESKGLAKNIQYF	TGTGCCATCAGTGAGTCGAAGGGGTTAGCCAAAAACATTCAGTACTTC
NA	TRBV12-3/TRBV12-4	TRBJ2-7	few	CASSPAKLSASSYEQYF	TGTGCCAGCAGCCCTGCCAAGCTCTCAGCGAGCTCCTACGAGCAGTACTTC
NA	TRBV6-2/TRBV6-3	TRBJ1-1	NA	CASSLPTRETEAFF	TGTGCCAGCAGCCTACCGACAAGGGAAACTGAAGCTTTCTTT
TRBD1	TRBV7-8	TRBJ1-3	many	CASTLSGTGAGNTIYF	TGTGCCAGCACCCTTAGTGGTACAGGGGCTGGAAACACCATATATTTT
NA	TRBV30	TRBJ2-3	once	CAIPRALGTDTQYF	TGTGCCATTCCAAGGGCCCTAGGCACAGATACGCAGTATTTT
NA	TRBV12-3/TRBV12-4	TRBJ2-5	many	CASSLARQETQYF	TGTGCCAGCAGTCTAGCCCGCCAAGAGACCCAGTACTTC
TRBD2	TRBV5-1	TRBJ2-3	many	CASSFPGGRSTDTQYF	TGCGCCAGCAGCTTTCCGGGGGGGCGAAGCACAGATACGCAGTATTTT
TRBD1	TRBV11-2	TRBJ2-5	many	CASSLRDRAWETQYF	TGTGCCAGCAGCTTAAGGGACAGGGCATGGGAGACCCAGTACTTC
TRBD1	TRBV2	TRBJ2-7	many	CASLYRGGAYEQYF	TGTGCCAGCCTCTACAGGGGTGGGGCCTACGAGCAGTACTTC
NA	TRBV11-2	TRBJ1-3	many	CASSLTPALLGNTIYF	TGTGCCAGCAGCTTAACCCCTGCCCTCCTTGGAAACACCATATATTTT
TRBD1	TRBV9	TRBJ2-7	many	CASSMAPGQTYEQYF	TGTGCCAGCAGCATGGCGCCGGGACAGACCTACGAGCAGTACTTC
NA	TRBV5-1	TRBJ1-1	many	CASSLLPSDTEAFF	TGCGCCAGCAGCCTACTCCCGAGCGACACTGAAGCTTTCTTT
NA	TRBV19	TRBJ1-2	few	CASSIPAYPAYGYTF	TGTGCCAGTAGTATCCCTGCGTACCCCGCCTATGGCTACACCTTC
TRBD2	TRBV11-1	TRBJ2-7	NA	CASSLGLAGGVAYEQYF	TGTGCCAGCAGCTTGGGTCTAGCGGGGGGAGTGGCCTACGAGCAGTACTTC
TRBD1	TRBV6-2/TRBV6-3	TRBJ2-4	many	CASSYRGQGLNIQYF	TGTGCCAGCAGTTACCGGGGACAGGGGTTGAACATTCAGTACTTC
NA	TRBV4-1	TRBJ2-5	few	CASSQGRTQYF	TGCGCCAGCAGCCAAGGGCGGACCCAGTACTTC
TRBD2	TRBV6-1	TRBJ2-1	many	CASSRAGVPYNEQFF	TGTGCCAGCAGTCGAGCGGGAGTTCCTTACAATGAGCAGTTCTTC
TRBD1	TRBV6-6	TRBJ1-6	few	CASSYSGTGVGNSPLHF	TGTGCCAGCAGTTACTCTGGGACAGGGGTCGGTAATTCACCCCTCCACTTT
NA	TRBV11-2	TRBJ1-4	many	CASGNPNEKLFF	TGTGCCAGCGGGAATCCTAATGAAAAACTGTTTTTT
NA	TRBV5-1	TRBJ2-7	once	CAISPEAYEQYF	TGCGCCATCAGCCCGGAGGCCTACGAGCAGTACTTC
TRBD2	TRBV6-2/TRBV6-3	TRBJ2-3	many	CASSPGLASTDTQYF	TGTGCCAGCAGTCCGGGACTAGCTAGCACAGATACGCAGTATTTT
NA	TRBV12-3/TRBV12-4	TRBJ1-3	few	CASSLGIWGNTIYF	TGTGCCAGCAGTTTAGGCATTTGGGGAAACACCATATATTTT
NA	TRBV12-3/TRBV12-4	TRBJ2-5	many	CASSSGHTQETQYF	TGTGCCAGCAGTTCCGGACATACCCAAGAGACCCAGTACTTC
TRBD1	TRBV5-6	TRBJ1-5	NA	CASSVRTGGNQPQHF	TGTGCCAGCAGCGTACGTACAGGGGGCAATCAGCCCCAGCATTTT
NA	TRBV10-1	TRBJ2-7	few	CASPDASYEQYF	TGCGCCAGCCCTGACGCGTCCTACGAGCAGTACTTC
NA	TRBV11-2	TRBJ1-2	NA	CASSLDVQYYGYTF	TGTGCCAGCAGCTTAGATGTCCAGTACTATGGCTACACCTTC
TRBD2	TRBV29-1	TRBJ2-5	many	CSVGGQLAAHQETQYF	TGCAGCGTTGGGGGGCAACTAGCGGCCCACCAAGAGACCCAGTACTTC
TRBD1	TRBV20-1	TRBJ2-1	many	CSARWDRSYNEQFF	TGCAGTGCTAGATGGGACAGATCCTACAATGAGCAGTTCTTC
NA	TRBV6-1	TRBJ2-7	medium-sized	CASSEEAAVGVYEQYF	TGTGCCAGCAGTGAAGAAGCGGCGGTGGGGGTCTACGAGCAGTACTTC
NA	TRBV3-1	TRBJ2-5	many	CASSQRGTQETQYF	TGTGCCAGCAGCCAGCGAGGGACCCAAGAGACCCAGTACTTC
TRBD1	TRBV9	TRBJ2-1	NA	CASIGAGGYNEQFF	TGTGCCAGCATCGGGGCAGGGGGCTACAATGAGCAGTTCTTC
NA	TRBV5-4	TRBJ1-6	many	CASSLKGEGSPLHF	TGTGCCAGCAGCTTAAAGGGGGAGGGTTCACCCCTCCACTTT